This T cell receptor (beta chain) derives from a study of cytomegalovirus exposure and HLA in healthy donors. Whole-study findings and limits: Most subjects' HLA-A and HLA-B alleles were reportedly predicted from TCR beta sequences. Productive status was seen about 87% or about 30% of the time for most TCR beta V segments in an earlier analysis.

J was trimmed by 4 bases and V by 2 bases; bases with no gene match: 9. CDR3 length: 17 amino acids. Looked up from germline, CDR1 is MRHNA and CDR2 is SNTAGT. About this clone: Antigen unknown.

PCR employed 60 Vbeta and 13 Jbeta primers. Only in-frame clones appear in the TCRdb table, and some are missing; sequencing was by immunoSEQ multiplex PCR. The table has roughly 240,000 clones, about 88% seen once. The chain employs TRBV6-4 and TRBJ2-7, with 12 bases lining up with TRBD2. The sequencing sample was made of PBMCs. This receptor was identified in a girl aged 2-15 years in good health and CMV-seronegative. This CDR3 reads CASSDTRTSGILYEQYF. CDR3 in DNA: TGTGCCAGCAGTGACACCCGGACTAGCGGGATTTTGTACGAGCAGTACTTC.